This T cell receptor (beta chain) originates from a study of blood T cell repertoires in COVID-19 (dated by TCRdb to about 2020). In the study overall: Samples from collaborators originated in the United States, Italy and Spain and spanned both the acute and convalescent phases of COVID-19. A de-identified subject ID, COVID-19 status, age in years and sex were almost always included in the sample metadata. The material from the prospective study consisted of cDNA or gDNA derived from T cells, B-cell-depleted T cells, or PBMCs. Where available, HLA class I and class II types were taken from metadata supplied by the sample provider and were not determined by assay-based typing. The samples were drawn from two sources: the first 160 participants of the ongoing ImmuneRACE study, and over 1,000 subjects contributed by 6 global collaborators. The repertoires were released in a freely available public database intended as a resource for research on the immune response to SARS-CoV-2. Subjects who had been exposed to COVID-19, were actively infected with it, or had recovered from it provided the deeply sampled blood TCRbeta repertoires that made up the dataset.

V is pruned by 5 bases and J by 0 bases, leaving 4 bases of the junction without a gene match. CDR1 and CDR2 were assigned from the germline V gene as KGHSH and LQKENI. The CDR3 has 16 amino acids, counting the end cysteine and phenylalanine. Only the CDR3 DNA stays, 48 bases, in frame from base 1. Remarks on this clone: Its cognate antigen has yet to be identified. Qualities for individual bases were not recorded, and no much larger clone is one base off.

Whole blood was collected in K2EDTA tubes by collaborating institutions according to the institutions' own protocols. For TCRbeta analysis, collaborators shipped samples as frozen whole blood, isolated PBMCs, or DNA extracted from either of those sample types. The paper as a whole reports these results and caveats: Clinical and demographic metadata were provided uncurated, with the amount varying by source and participant.

The immunoSEQ Assay, a bias-controlled multiplex PCR, was used to amplify TCRbeta CDR3 regions from genomic DNA. From the authors' description of their analysis: The number of nucleated cells in each sample was estimated from the amplification of reference gene primers within the assay. To quantify the absolute abundance of each unique TCRbeta CDR3 rearrangement, sequence reads were collapsed and filtered. For each sample, productive Simpson clonality was calculated by taking the square root of Simpson's diversity index across productive rearrangements. Sourced from immuneACCESS, this table was stored by TCRdb with only in-frame sequences that have V and J called. A share of the clones is absent; for the studies checked, an unresolved V gene accounts for under half, and the remainder has no known explanation. V and J calls and clone size come straight from that table; D and trimming were deduced from the DNA. The sample table shows some 290,000 clones, and about 86% are seen once. Under 3% of the sample is held by the ten biggest clonotypes.

The sequencing sample was made of peripheral blood. The sequence derives from an older woman with active or convalescent COVID-19. The chain links TRBV18 with TRBJ2-6; 7 bases in between match TRBD1. The nucleotide sequence is TGTGCCAGCTCATCTACAGGGGACTCTGGGGCCAACGTCCTGACTTTC. This yields the protein CASSSTGDSGANVLTF. The reference TRBV18 and TRBJ2-6 proteins fill in what lies around the CDR3, so the full variable domain reads NAGVMQNPRHLVRRRGQEARLRCSPMKGHSHVYWYRQLPEEGLKFMVYLQKENIIDESGMPKERFSAEFPKEGPSILRIQQVVRGDSAAYFCASSSTGDSGANVLTFGAGSRLTVL.